The 15 T cell receptor beta chains reported below all come from one sample, sequenced in a study of response to subunit inactivated influenza vaccine (dated by TCRdb to between 2017 and 2018). Libraries came from RT-PCR. Sequencing was performed on an Illumina HiSeq 2500. The public sequencing data were trimmed at Q25 with fastp and processed into clonotypes with MiXCR by TCRdb, which kept only in-frame beta chains. Each record represents a unique CDR3 protein, reported with the most common genes and DNA among its rows. This sample comprises approximately 530,000 distinct CDR3 sequences, around 8% of them detected only once. Approximately 13% of the sample is held by the ten biggest clonotypes. Sequenced material: PBMCs from blood, taken less than 30 months after vaccination. The receptors were gathered from a man in his fifties or sixties who received an inactivated influenza vaccine. Donor details come from another sample of the same person, matched by shared clones.

In this sample, this clonotype turned up many times. This sequence joins TRBV4-3 and TRBJ2-2; unclear D gene. Germline V gene sequence: CDR1 LGHNA, CDR2 YSLEER. Trimming left V 5 bases short and J 3 bases short, with 7 bases between. The CDR3 contains 13 residues. CDR3: CASSYGYTGELFF. The CDR3 DNA follows: TGCGCCAGCAGCTATGGATACACCGGGGAGCTGTTTTTT.

This clonotype was detected many times. This sequence joins TRBV12-3 or TRBV12-4 and TRBJ1-2; 8 bases are shared with TRBD1. The ends lost 5 bases at V and 2 bases at J; junction bases unmatched: 7. The CDR3 loop spans 15 amino acids. The CDR3 DNA reads TGTGCCAGCAGTCAAGCGGACAGGGCCAACTATGGCTACACCTTC. It specifies CASSQADRANYGYTF.

J is TRBJ1-1 and V is TRBV6-1, with 8 bases aligning to TRBD1. CDR3 length: 16 residues. Germline trimming cut 5 bases from V and 1 base from J; bases unmatched to any gene: 9. CDR1 and CDR2 (germline): MNHNS, SASEGT. The CDR3 is CASSLSRDRRNTEAFF. As DNA, the CDR3 is TGTGCCAGCAGTCTTTCCAGGGACAGGAGGAACACTGAAGCTTTCTTT.

This clonotype was picked up a small number of times. This chain uses TRBV11-2 with TRBJ2-7, with a possible D match to TRBD1 (6 bases). Trimming cost V 4 bases and J 3 bases, with 13 bases left between them. Germline V gene data show CDR1 as SGHAT and CDR2 as FQNNGV. This CDR3 has 14 amino acids. Written as DNA, the CDR3 is TGTGCCAGCAGCTGGGGAACAGGGTTCTACGAGCAGTACTTC. It codes for CASSWGTGFYEQYF.

The chain carries TRBV4-3 and TRBJ2-1; D might be TRBD2 (5 bases). V gave up 0 bases and J gave up 2 bases, with 14 bases separating them. The CDR3 runs 17 residues. The V gene's germline CDR1 is LGHNA and CDR2 YSLEER. This CDR3 is CASSQDGGPNAYNEQFF. The DNA of the CDR3 is TGCGCCAGCAGCCAAGATGGAGGTCCGAATGCCTACAATGAGCAGTTCTTC.

This clonotype turned up a few times. V is TRBV12-3 or TRBV12-4 and J is TRBJ2-1; 12 positions match TRBD2. V lost 7 bases and J lost 3; bases outside the gene matches: 4. The length of the CDR3 is 15 residues. CDR3 sequence: CASTPTSGGYNEQFF. The DNA for the CDR3 is TGTGCCAGCACCCCGACTAGCGGGGGCTACAATGAGCAGTTCTTC.

This clonotype was recorded a few times. This chain links TRBV24-1 with TRBJ1-2; a possible D gene is TRBD1 (5 bases). With 5 bases removed from V and 7 bases from J, the gap between germline ends came to 13 bases. Germline V gene sequence: CDR1 KGHDR, CDR2 SFDVKD. The CDR3 is made up of 13 amino acids. The CDR3 sequence: CATSGQGIGGYTF. The CDR3 nucleotides read TGTGCCACCAGTGGCCAGGGTATTGGTGGCTACACCTTC.

This clonotype was recorded at least ten times. CDR3 DNA sequence: TGCGCCAGCAGCCTCCGGGACGGCGGGGAGCTGTTTTTT. Translating gives CASSLRDGGELFF. V is TRBV5-1 and J is TRBJ2-2; D assignment may be TRBD1 or TRBD2 (5 bases each). The V end lost 4 bases, the J end lost 7 bases, and 11 bases lay between the germline ends. The CDR3 has 13 amino acids. Germline values: CDR1 SGHRS, CDR2 YFSETQ.

This clonotype occurred many times. The V gene is TRBV28, the J gene TRBJ2-7, with D hard to call. V was cut by 2 bases and J by 6 bases, with 23 bases left in between. The V gene's germline CDR1 is MDHEN and CDR2 SYDVKM. The CDR3 consists of 17 residues. Here the CDR3 DNA reads TGTGCCAGCAGTTTAATAGAGTTTTCGGGCAGAACAACCGAGCAGTACTTC. It codes for CASSLIEFSGRTTEQYF.

This clonotype has just a few counts. The chain couples TRBV25-1 to TRBJ2-7; D is uncertain. Per germline, CDR1 MGHDK and CDR2 SYGVNS. V was cut by 0 bases and J by 0 bases, with 3 bases left in between. The CDR3 sequence is 13 residues long. The chain's CDR3 is CASSEYNSYEQYF. The CDR3 region has the DNA TGTGCCAGCAGTGAATACAACTCCTACGAGCAGTACTTC.

This clonotype was picked up a small number of times. The V call is TRBV12-3 or TRBV12-4, the J call TRBJ1-2; maybe TRBD1 (6 bases). Trimming removed 2 bases at V and 3 bases at J, with 13 bases between. CDR3 length: 15 amino acids. DNA of the CDR3: TGTGCCAGCAGTTTAAAAAGACAGGTTGACTATGGCTACACCTTC. Its translation is CASSLKRQVDYGYTF.

This clonotype was seen repeatedly, ten times or more. The rearrangement uses TRBV6-1 and TRBJ1-6, with 11 positions matching TRBD1. The V gene end was trimmed by 8 bases and the J gene end by 5 bases; junction bases not matched to a gene: 8. The germline V gene encodes CDR1 MNHNS and CDR2 SASEGT. The CDR3 sequence is 16 residues long. The DNA for the CDR3 is TGTGCCAGCTCATCCCGGGACAGGGGGAATAATTCACCCCTCCACTTT. Protein sequence: CASSSRDRGNNSPLHF.

In its sample, this clonotype was seen a few times. The DNA for the CDR3 is TGTGCCACCAGTGAAGGAGCTAGCGGGGGGGCTCCCCAATACAATGAGCAGTTCTTC. This encodes CATSEGASGGAPQYNEQFF. The chain combines TRBV24-1 with TRBJ2-1; 12 bases are shared with TRBD2. The CDR3 totals 19 residues. The V segment lost 4 bases and the J segment 4 bases; nucleotides outside the gene matches: 13. Germline CDR1 and CDR2: KGHDR and SFDVKD.

This clonotype turned up a few times. The J gene is TRBJ2-5, the V gene TRBV20-1, with TRBD2 matching 7 bases. V lost 0 bases and J lost 3; bases outside the gene matches: 10. CDR1 is DFQATT and CDR2 is SNEGSKA in the germline V gene (reference sequence). This CDR3 is 16 amino acids long. The CDR3 protein is CSARDVGRAAEETQYF. DNA of the CDR3: TGCAGTGCTAGAGATGTGGGGAGGGCGGCGGAAGAGACCCAGTACTTC.

A few counts support this clonotype. This chain links TRBV9 with TRBJ2-3, with a possible D match to TRBD1 (5 bases). V lost 4 bases and J lost 1, with 16 bases in between. The CDR3 contains 16 residues. Germline CDR1 SGDLS, CDR2 YYNGEE. The CDR3 region is CASSTTGRRGTDTQYF. CDR3 nucleotides: TGTGCCAGCAGCACCACAGGTCGTCGGGGCACAGATACGCAGTATTTT. Full variable domain (remainder filled in from reference TRBV9 and TRBJ2-3): DSGVTQTPKHLITATGQRVTLRCSPRSGDLSVYWYQQSLDQGLQFLIQYYNGEERAKGNILERFSAQQFPDLHSELNLSSLELGDSALYFCASSTTGRRGTDTQYFGPGTRLTVL.